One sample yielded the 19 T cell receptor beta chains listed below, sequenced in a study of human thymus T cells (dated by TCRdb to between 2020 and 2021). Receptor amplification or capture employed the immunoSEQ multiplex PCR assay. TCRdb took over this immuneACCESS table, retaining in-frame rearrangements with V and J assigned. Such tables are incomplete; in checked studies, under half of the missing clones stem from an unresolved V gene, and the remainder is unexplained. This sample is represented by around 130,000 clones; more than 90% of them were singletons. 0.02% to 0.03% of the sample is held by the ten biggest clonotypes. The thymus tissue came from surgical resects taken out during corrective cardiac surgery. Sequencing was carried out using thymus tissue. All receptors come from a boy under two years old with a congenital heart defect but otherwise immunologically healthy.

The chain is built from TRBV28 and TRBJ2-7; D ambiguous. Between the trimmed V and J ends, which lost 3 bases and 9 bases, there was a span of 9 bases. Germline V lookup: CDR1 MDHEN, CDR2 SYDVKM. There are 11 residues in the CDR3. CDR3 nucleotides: TGTGCCAGCAGTTTTCGGCGCGGGCAGTACTTC. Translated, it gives CASSFRRGQYF.

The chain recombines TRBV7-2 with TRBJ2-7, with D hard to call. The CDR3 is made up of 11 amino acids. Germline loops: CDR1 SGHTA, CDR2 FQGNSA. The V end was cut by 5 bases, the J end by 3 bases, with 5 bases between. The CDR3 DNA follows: TGTGCCAGCAGCGTAGACTACGAGCAGTACTTC. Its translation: CASSVDYEQYF.

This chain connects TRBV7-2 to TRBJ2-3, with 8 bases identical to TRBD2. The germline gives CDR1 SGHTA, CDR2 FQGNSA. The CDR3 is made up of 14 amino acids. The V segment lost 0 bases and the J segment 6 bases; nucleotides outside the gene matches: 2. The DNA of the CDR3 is TGTGCCAGCAGCTTAGCGGCTAGCGGGGATACGCAGTATTTT. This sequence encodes CASSLAASGDTQYF.

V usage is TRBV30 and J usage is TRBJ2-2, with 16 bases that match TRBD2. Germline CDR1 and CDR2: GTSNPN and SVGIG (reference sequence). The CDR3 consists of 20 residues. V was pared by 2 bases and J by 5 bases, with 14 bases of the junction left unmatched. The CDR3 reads CAWSFGPGLAGGPGTGELFF. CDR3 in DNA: TGTGCCTGGAGTTTTGGCCCGGGACTAGCGGGGGGGCCAGGGACCGGGGAGCTGTTTTTT.

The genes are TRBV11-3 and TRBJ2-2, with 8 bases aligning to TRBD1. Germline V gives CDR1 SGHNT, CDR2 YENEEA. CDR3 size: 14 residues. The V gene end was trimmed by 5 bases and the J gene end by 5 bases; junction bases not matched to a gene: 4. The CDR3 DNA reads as TGTGCCAGCAGCCTAACAGGGGGGACCGGGGAGCTGTTTTTT. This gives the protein CASSLTGGTGELFF.

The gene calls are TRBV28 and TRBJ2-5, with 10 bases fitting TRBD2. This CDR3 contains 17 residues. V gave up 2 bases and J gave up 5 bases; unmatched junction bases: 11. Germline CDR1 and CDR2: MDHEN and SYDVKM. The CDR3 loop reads CASSLDRTSGPGETQYF. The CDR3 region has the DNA TGTGCCAGCAGTTTAGACAGGACTAGCGGCCCGGGGGAGACCCAGTACTTC.

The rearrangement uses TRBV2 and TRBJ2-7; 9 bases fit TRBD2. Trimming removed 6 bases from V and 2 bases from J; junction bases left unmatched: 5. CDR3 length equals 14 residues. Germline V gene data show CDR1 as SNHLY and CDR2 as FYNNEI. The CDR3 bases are TGTGCCAGCAGAGGACTAGCGTCACCCTACGAGCAGTACTTC. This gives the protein CASRGLASPYEQYF.

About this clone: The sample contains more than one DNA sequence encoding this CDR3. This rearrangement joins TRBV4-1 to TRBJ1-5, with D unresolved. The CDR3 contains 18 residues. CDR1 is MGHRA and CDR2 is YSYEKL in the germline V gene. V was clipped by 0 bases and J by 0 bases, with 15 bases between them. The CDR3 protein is CASSQDGWQADSNQPQHF. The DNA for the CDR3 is TGCGCCAGCAGCCAAGATGGGTGGCAGGCCGATAGCAATCAGCCCCAGCATTTT.

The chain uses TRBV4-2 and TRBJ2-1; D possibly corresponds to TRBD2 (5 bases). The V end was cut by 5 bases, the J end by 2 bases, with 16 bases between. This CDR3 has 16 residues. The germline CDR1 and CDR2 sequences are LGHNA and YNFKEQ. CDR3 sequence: CASSSSTRAAYNEQFF. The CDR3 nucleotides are TGTGCCAGCAGCTCCTCCACTAGAGCTGCCTACAATGAGCAGTTCTTC.

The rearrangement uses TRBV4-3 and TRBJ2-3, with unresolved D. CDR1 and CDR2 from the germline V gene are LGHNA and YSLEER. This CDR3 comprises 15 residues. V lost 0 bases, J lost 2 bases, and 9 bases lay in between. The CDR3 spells CASSQDRATTDTQYF. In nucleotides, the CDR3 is TGCGCCAGCAGCCAAGACCGGGCCACCACAGATACGCAGTATTTT.

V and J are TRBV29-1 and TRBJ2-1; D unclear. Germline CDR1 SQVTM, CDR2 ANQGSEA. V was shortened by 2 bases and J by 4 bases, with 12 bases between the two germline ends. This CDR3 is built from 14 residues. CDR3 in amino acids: CSVEPLDRYNEQFF. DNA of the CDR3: TGCAGCGTTGAACCCCTCGACCGTTACAATGAGCAGTTCTTC.

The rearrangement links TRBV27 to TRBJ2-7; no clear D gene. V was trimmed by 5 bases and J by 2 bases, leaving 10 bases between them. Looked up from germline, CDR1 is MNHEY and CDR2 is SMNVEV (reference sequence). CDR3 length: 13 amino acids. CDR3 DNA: TGTGCCAGCAGTCTTACCGAGACCTACGAGCAGTACTTC. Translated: CASSLTETYEQYF.

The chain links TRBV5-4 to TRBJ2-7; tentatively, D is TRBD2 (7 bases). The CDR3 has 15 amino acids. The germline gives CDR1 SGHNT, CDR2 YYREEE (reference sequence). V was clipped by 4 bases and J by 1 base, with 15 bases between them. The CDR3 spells CASSHMGGGSYEQYF. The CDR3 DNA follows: TGTGCCAGCAGCCACATGGGAGGGGGGTCCTACGAGCAGTACTTC.

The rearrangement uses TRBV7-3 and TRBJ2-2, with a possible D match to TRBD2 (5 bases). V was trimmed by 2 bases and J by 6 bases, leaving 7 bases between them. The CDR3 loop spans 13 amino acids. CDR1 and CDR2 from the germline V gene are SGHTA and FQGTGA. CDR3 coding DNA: TGTGCCAGCAGCTTAGGGCGGGCCGGGGAGCTGTTTTTT. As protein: CASSLGRAGELFF.

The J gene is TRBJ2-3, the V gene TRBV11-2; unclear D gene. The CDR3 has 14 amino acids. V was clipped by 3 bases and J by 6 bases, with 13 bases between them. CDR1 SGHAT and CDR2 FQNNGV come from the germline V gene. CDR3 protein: CASSFQRPRDTQYF. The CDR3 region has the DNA TGTGCCAGCAGCTTCCAGCGCCCTAGGGATACGCAGTATTTT.

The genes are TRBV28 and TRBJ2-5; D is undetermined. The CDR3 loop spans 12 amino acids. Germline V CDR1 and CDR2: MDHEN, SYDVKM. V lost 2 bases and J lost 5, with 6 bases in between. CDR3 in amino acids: CASSLVLETQYF. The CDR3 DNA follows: TGTGCCAGCAGTTTAGTTTTGGAGACCCAGTACTTC.

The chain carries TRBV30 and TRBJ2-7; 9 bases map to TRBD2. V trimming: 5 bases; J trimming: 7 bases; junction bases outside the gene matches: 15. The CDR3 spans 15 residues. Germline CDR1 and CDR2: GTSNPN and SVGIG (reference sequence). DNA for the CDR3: TGTGCCTGGCGATTTCCTAGCGGGATTTTTTGGGAGCAGTACTTC. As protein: CAWRFPSGIFWEQYF.

The CDR3, as DNA: TGTGCCAGCAGCCCGCATTCCGACGAGCAGTTCTTC. Translating it yields CASSPHSDEQFF. V gene TRBV5-6 combines with J gene TRBJ2-1; unclear D gene. CDR1 is SGHDT and CDR2 is YYEEEE in the germline V gene. V was clipped by 4 bases and J by 10 bases, with 12 bases between them. This CDR3 is 12 amino acids long.

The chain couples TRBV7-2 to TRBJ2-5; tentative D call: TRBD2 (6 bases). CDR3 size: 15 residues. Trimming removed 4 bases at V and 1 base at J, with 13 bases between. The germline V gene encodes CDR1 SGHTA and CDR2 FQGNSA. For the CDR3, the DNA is TGTGCCAGCAGCTCTAGCCCGGGACTCCAAGAGACCCAGTACTTC. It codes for CASSSSPGLQETQYF.